This T cell receptor beta chain was found in a study of blood T cell repertoires in COVID-19. Study-wide context: The cDNA or gDNA used as material had been derived from T cells, B-cell-depleted T cells, or PBMCs.

Data came from immunoSEQ multiplex PCR; TCRdb stores just in-frame clones and leaves some out. The table has approximately 100,000 clones, around 85% seen once. Trimming took 6 bases from V and 2 from J; bases not matched to a gene: 6. The CDR3 loop spans 14 amino acids. Germline V gene data show CDR1 as LNHDA and CDR2 as SQIVND (reference sequence). The chain combines TRBV19 with TRBJ2-7; 8 nucleotides align to TRBD1. Material for sequencing was peripheral blood. This receptor was obtained from an elderly man with acute or convalescent COVID-19. DNA of the CDR3: TGTGCCAGTAGCGGGACAGGTGGAACCTACGAGCAGTACTTC. This sequence encodes CASSGTGGTYEQYF.